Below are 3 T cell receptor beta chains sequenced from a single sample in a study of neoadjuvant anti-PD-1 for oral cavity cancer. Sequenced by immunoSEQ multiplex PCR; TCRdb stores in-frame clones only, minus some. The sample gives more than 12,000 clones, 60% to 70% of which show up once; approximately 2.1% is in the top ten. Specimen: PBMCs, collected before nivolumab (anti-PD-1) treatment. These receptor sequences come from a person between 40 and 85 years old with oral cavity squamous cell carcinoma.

The CDR3 here is CASSELAGGEETQYF. The CDR3, as DNA: TGTGCCAGCAGTGAATTAGCGGGAGGGGAAGAGACCCAGTACTTC. This chain connects TRBV2 to TRBJ2-5; 11 positions match TRBD2. V was pared by 2 bases and J by 3 bases, with 2 bases of the junction left unmatched. This CDR3 spans 15 amino acids. Looked up from germline, CDR1 is SNHLY and CDR2 is FYNNEI. The entire variable domain, with the rest obtained from reference TRBV2 and TRBJ2-5, is as follows: EPEVTQTPSHQVTQMGQEVILRCVPISNHLYFYWYRQILGQKVEFLVSFYNNEISEKSEIFDDQFSVERPDGSNFTLKIRSTKLEDSAMYFCASSELAGGEETQYFGPGTRLLVL.

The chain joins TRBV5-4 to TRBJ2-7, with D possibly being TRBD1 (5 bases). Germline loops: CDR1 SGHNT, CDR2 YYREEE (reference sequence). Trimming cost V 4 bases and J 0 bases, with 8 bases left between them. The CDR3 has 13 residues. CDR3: CASSTTGSYEQYF. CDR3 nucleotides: TGTGCCAGCAGCACCACAGGCTCCTACGAGCAGTACTTC.

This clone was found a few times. The DNA for the CDR3 is TGCGCCAGCAGCATCCGGACAGGGGGCGTCAGCGGGGAGCTGTTTTTT. Protein product: CASSIRTGGVSGELFF. The V and J genes are TRBV5-1 and TRBJ2-2; 11 positions agree with TRBD1. The CDR3 spans 16 residues. Germline V gives CDR1 SGHRS, CDR2 YFSETQ. V lost 4 bases and J lost 7; bases outside the gene matches: 9.